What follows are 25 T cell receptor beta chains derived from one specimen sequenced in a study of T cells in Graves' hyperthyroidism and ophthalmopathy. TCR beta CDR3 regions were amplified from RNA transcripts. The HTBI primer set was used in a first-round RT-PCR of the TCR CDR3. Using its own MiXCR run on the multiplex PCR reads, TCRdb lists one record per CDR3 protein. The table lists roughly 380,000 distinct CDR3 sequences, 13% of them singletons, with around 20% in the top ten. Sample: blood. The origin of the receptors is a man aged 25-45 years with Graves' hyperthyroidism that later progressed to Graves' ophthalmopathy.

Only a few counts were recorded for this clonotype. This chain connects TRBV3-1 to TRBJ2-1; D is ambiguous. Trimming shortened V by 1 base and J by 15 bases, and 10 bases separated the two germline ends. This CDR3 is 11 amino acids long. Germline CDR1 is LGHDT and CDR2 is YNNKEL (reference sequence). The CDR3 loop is CASSQVGPVFF. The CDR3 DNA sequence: TGTGCCAGCAGCCAAGTGGGCCCAGTGTTCTTC.

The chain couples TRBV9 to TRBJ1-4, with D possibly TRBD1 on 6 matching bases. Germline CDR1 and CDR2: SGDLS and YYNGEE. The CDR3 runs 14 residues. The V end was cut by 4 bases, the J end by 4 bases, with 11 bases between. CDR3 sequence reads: CASSTGWNNEKLFF. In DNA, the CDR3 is TGTGCCAGCAGCACAGGGTGGAATAATGAAAAACTGTTTTTT.

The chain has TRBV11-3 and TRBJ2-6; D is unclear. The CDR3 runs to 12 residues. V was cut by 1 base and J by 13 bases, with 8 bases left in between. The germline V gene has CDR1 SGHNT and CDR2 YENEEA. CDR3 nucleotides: TGTGCCAGCAGCTTAGTTGGCAGTGTCCTGACTTTC. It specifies CASSLVGSVLTF.

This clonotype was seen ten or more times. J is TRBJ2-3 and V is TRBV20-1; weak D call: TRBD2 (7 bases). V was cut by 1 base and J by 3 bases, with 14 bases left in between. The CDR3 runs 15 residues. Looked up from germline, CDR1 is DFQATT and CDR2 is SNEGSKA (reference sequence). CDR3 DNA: TGCAGTGCTAGAGGGGGGGGGCGTCCTACAGATACGCAGTATTTT. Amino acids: CSARGGGRPTDTQYF.

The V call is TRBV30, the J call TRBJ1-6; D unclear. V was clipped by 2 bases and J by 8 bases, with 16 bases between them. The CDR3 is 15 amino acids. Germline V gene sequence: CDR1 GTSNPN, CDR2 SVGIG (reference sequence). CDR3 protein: CAWSLAGKEDSPLHF. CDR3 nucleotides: TGTGCCTGGAGTTTGGCTGGGAAGGAGGATTCACCCCTCCACTTT. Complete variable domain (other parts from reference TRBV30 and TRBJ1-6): SQTIHQWPATLVQPVGSPLSLECTVEGTSNPNLYWYRQAAGRGLQLLFYSVGIGQISSEVPQNLSASRPQDRQFILSSKKLLLSDSGFYLCAWSLAGKEDSPLHFGNGTRLTVT.

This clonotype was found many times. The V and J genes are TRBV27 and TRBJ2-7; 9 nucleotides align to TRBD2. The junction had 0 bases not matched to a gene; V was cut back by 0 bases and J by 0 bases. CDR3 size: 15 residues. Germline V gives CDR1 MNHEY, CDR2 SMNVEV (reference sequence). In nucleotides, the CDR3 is TGTGCCAGCAGTTTATCTAGCGGGGGCTCCTACGAGCAGTACTTC. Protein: CASSLSSGGSYEQYF.

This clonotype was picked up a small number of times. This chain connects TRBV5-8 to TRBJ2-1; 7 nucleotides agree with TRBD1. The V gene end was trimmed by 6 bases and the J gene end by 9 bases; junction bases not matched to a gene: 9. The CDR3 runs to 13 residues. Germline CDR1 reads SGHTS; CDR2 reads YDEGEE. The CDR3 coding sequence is TGTGCCAGCACCCTAGACAGGGATGGTGAGCAGTTCTTC. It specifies CASTLDRDGEQFF.

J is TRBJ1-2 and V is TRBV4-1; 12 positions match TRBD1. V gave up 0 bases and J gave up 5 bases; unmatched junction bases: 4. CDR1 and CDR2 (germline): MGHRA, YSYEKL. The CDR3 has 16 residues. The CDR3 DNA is TGCGCCAGCAGCCAAGACGCGGGACAGGGGGCGTATGGCTACACCTTC. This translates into CASSQDAGQGAYGYTF.

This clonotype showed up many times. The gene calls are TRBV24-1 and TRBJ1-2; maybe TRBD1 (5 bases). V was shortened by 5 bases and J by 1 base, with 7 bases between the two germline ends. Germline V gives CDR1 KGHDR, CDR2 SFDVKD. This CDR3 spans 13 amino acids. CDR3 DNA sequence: TGTGCCACCAGTGGACAGTTTAACTATGGCTACACCTTC. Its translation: CATSGQFNYGYTF.

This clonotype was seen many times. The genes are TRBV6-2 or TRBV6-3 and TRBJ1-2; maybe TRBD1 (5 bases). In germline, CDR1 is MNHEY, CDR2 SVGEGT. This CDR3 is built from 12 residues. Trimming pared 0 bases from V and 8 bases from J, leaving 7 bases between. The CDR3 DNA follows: TGTGCCAGCAGTTACTCGGGGGTCGGCTACACCTTC. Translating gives CASSYSGVGYTF.

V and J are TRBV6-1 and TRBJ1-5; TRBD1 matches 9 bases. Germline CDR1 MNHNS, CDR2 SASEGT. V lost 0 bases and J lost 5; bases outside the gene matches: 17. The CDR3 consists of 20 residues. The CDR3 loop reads CASSEASRLWTGENHQPQHF. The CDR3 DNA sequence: TGTGCCAGCAGTGAAGCCTCTCGGTTGTGGACAGGGGAAAATCATCAGCCCCAGCATTTT.

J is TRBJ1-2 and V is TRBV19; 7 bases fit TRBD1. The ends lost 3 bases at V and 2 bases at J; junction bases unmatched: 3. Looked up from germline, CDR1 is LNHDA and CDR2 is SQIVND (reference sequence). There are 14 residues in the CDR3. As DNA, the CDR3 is TGTGCCAGTAGTATCCGGGACAGCAACTATGGCTACACCTTC. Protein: CASSIRDSNYGYTF.

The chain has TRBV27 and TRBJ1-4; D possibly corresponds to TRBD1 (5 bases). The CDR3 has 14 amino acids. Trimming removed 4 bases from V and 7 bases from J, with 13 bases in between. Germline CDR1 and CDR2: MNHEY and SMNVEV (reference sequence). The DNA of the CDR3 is TGTGCCAGCAGTTCCCTGGAGGGGCGTGAAAAACTGTTTTTT. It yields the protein CASSSLEGREKLFF.

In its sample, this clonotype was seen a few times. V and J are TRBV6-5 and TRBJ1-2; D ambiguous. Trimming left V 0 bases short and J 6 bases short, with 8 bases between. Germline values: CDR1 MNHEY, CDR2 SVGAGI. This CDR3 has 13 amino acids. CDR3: CASSYSMGHGYTF. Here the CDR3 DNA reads TGTGCCAGCAGTTACTCGATGGGCCATGGCTACACCTTC.

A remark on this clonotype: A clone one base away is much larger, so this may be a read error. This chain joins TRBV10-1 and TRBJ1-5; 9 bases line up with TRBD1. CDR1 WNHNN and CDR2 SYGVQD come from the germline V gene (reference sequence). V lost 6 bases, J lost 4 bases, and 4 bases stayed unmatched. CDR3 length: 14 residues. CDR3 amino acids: CASREGQGNQPQHF. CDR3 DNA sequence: TGCGCCAGCAGGGAGGGACAGGGAAATCAGCCCCAGCATTTT.

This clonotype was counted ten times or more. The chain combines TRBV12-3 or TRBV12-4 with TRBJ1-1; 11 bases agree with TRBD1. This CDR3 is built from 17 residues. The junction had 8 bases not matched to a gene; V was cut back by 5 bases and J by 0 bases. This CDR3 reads CASSAGQGGPLNTEAFF. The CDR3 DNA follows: TGTGCCAGCAGTGCGGGACAGGGGGGCCCCCTGAACACTGAAGCTTTCTTT.

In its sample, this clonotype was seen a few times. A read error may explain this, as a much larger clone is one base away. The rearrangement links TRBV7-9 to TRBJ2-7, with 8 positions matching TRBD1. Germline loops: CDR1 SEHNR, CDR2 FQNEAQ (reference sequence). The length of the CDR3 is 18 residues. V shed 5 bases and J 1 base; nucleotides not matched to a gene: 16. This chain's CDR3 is CASSLPIQGALESYEQYF. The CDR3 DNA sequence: TGTGCCAGCAGCCTACCCATCCAGGGGGCATTAGAGTCCTACGAGCAGTACTTC.

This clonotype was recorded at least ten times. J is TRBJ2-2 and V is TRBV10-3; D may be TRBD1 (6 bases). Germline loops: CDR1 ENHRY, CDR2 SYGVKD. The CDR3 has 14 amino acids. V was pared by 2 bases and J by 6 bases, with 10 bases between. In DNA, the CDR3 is TGTGCCATCAGTGAGACCAACAGGGCCGGGGAGCTGTTTTTT. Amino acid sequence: CAISETNRAGELFF.

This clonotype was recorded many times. The CDR3 DNA reads TGTGCCAGCAGTGATCGGTTTGGGGGGGAGCCCCAGCATTTT. This gives the protein CASSDRFGGEPQHF. The genes are TRBV25-1 and TRBJ1-5; D is possibly TRBD1 (5 bases). CDR1 is MGHDK, CDR2 SYGVNS, per germline. CDR3 length: 14 amino acids. The V end was cut by 3 bases, the J end by 8 bases, with 14 bases between.

The CDR3 DNA reads TGCAGTGCTATCTTACCGGGACTAGCGGGAGACAATGAGCAGTTCTTC. It translates to CSAILPGLAGDNEQFF. This rearrangement joins TRBV20-1 to TRBJ2-1; 14 bases map to TRBD2. Germline V gene data show CDR1 as DFQATT and CDR2 as SNEGSKA (reference sequence). Unmatched junction bases numbered 7, after V lost 4 bases and J lost 5 bases. CDR3 size: 16 residues.

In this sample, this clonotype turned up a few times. CDR3 sequence: CASSQVEKGDNTEAFF. The CDR3 nucleotides read TGTGCCAGCAGCCAAGTTGAAAAGGGGGATAACACTGAAGCTTTCTTT. This chain connects TRBV3-1 to TRBJ1-1, with a tentative D call TRBD1 (6 bases). V lost 1 base, J lost 2 bases, and 14 bases lay in between. Per the germline V gene, CDR1 is LGHDT and CDR2 is YNNKEL (reference sequence). The CDR3 runs to 16 residues.

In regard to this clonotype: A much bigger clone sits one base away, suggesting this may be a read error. The CDR3 sequence: CAGSPRGYEQYF. The CDR3 coding sequence is TGCGCCGGCAGCCCCAGGGGGTACGAGCAGTACTTC. V usage is TRBV5-1 and J usage is TRBJ2-7, with 7 bases matching TRBD1. This CDR3 spans 12 amino acids. Germline V lookup: CDR1 SGHRS, CDR2 YFSETQ.

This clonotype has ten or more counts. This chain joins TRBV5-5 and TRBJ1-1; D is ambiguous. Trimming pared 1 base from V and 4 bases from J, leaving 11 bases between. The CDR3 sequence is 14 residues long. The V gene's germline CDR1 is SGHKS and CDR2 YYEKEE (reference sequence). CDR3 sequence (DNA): TGTGCCAGCAGCTTGCGCCTTTTGGGCACTGAAGCTTTCTTT. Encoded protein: CASSLRLLGTEAFF.

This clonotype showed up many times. The CDR3 here is CASSLDRQIYNEQFF. The CDR3 coding sequence is TGTGCCAGCAGCTTAGATCGACAGATTTACAATGAGCAGTTCTTC. The chain employs TRBV7-2 and TRBJ2-1; D may be TRBD1 (5 bases). V lost 1 base and J 4 bases, leaving 11 bases between the germline ends. The CDR3 totals 15 residues. Germline lookup yields CDR1 SGHTA and CDR2 FQGNSA.

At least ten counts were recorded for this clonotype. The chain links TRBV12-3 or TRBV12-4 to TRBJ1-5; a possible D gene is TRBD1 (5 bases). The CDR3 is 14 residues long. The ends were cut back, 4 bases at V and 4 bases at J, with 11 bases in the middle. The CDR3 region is CASSWASGNQPQHF. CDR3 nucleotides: TGTGCCAGCAGTTGGGCCTCAGGGAATCAGCCCCAGCATTTT.